Presented here are 8 T cell receptor beta chains from one specimen sequenced in a study of blood T cell repertoires in COVID-19. This table comes from immunoSEQ multiplex PCR, and its TCRdb copy is limited to in-frame clones, with some not included. Counted here are about 280,000 clones, about 85% occurring once; the ten biggest clones make up 2.2%. The sequenced material came from peripheral blood. The receptors derive from a woman aged 50 to 60 who had recovered from COVID-19.

The rearrangement joins TRBV7-2 to TRBJ1-2, with 7 positions matching TRBD1. The CDR3 spans 14 residues. The junction had 7 bases not matched to a gene; V was cut back by 5 bases and J by 4 bases. Germline V CDR1 and CDR2: SGHTA, FQGNSA. CDR3 sequence: CASSPGQALYGYTF. The CDR3 DNA reads TGTGCCAGCAGCCCTGGACAGGCTCTCTATGGCTACACCTTC.

The V call is TRBV14, the J call TRBJ2-2, with 11 bases matching TRBD2. CDR3 length: 14 amino acids. V dropped 4 bases and J dropped 8; count of bases not matched to a gene: 3. Germline V gene lookup returns CDR1 SGHDN and CDR2 FVKESK. In nucleotides, the CDR3 is TGTGCCAGCAGCCTGCTAGCGGGAGGAGGGGAGCTGTTTTTT. This translates into CASSLLAGGGELFF.

V and J are TRBV5-1 and TRBJ2-2; 7 bases are shared with TRBD2. In germline, CDR1 is SGHRS, CDR2 YFSETQ. There are 16 residues in the CDR3. V shed 0 bases, J shed 3 bases, and the junction held 5 bases outside the gene matches. The CDR3 DNA reads as TGCGCCAGCAGCTTGGCCCCGGGGGGAGACACCGGGGAGCTGTTTTTT. Translating it yields CASSLAPGGDTGELFF.

The chain recombines TRBV10-3 with TRBJ2-1; a weak D match, TRBD1 (5 bases). Germline V gene sequence: CDR1 ENHRY, CDR2 SYGVKD. V was clipped by 2 bases and J by 1 base, with 18 bases between them. The length of the CDR3 is 18 residues. CDR3 protein: CAISEGALNGRSYNEQFF. The CDR3 nucleotides are TGTGCCATCAGTGAGGGGGCCCTGAACGGTAGATCCTACAATGAGCAGTTCTTC.

The J gene is TRBJ2-4, the V gene TRBV4-1, with 10 bases identical to TRBD2. The germline CDR1 and CDR2 sequences are MGHRA and YSYEKL. V lost 3 bases, J lost 0 bases, and 5 bases stayed unmatched. This CDR3 has 17 residues. Here the CDR3 DNA reads TGCGCCAGCAGCCATTCTCTAGCGGGAGTAGCCAAAAACATTCAGTACTTC. Its translation is CASSHSLAGVAKNIQYF.

V and J are TRBV30 and TRBJ2-3; 12 bases line up with TRBD2. Unmatched junction bases numbered 3, after V lost 2 bases and J lost 0 bases. CDR1 is GTSNPN, CDR2 SVGIG, per germline (reference sequence). The CDR3 covers 16 residues. The CDR3: CAWSRGLAGSTDTQYF. CDR3 DNA sequence: TGTGCCTGGAGTAGAGGACTAGCGGGGAGCACAGATACGCAGTATTTT.

The V gene is TRBV19, the J gene TRBJ1-5, with TRBD1 matching over 9 bases. This CDR3 is 15 amino acids long. Losses at the gene ends were 4 bases for V and 7 bases for J; bases not matched to a gene: 8. CDR1 and CDR2 from the germline V gene are LNHDA and SQIVND (reference sequence). The DNA for the CDR3 is TGTGCCAGTAGTACCCACAGGGGGCCCGGGCAGCCCCAGCATTTT. Its protein is CASSTHRGPGQPQHF.

The CDR3: CASSLRQGIRDNTEAFF. CDR3 DNA: TGTGCCAGCAGCTTAAGACAGGGCATTCGGGATAACACTGAAGCTTTCTTT. This chain uses TRBV7-2 with TRBJ1-1; 7 bases are shared with TRBD1. The V segment lost 2 bases and the J segment 2 bases; nucleotides outside the gene matches: 11. Germline CDR1 reads SGHTA; CDR2 reads FQGNSA. CDR3 length: 17 amino acids.